A selection of T cell receptor beta chains follows, all from one sample in a study of blood T cell repertoires in COVID-19. The assay was immunoSEQ multiplex PCR, and TCRdb's table has in-frame clones only and misses some. Of some 180,000 clones in the sample, around four fifths were seen once. The material sequenced was peripheral blood. All receptors come from a woman aged 40 to 55 with COVID-19, enrolled during active disease. The CDR3 runs from the conserved cysteine through the conserved F or W. D genes are given only for firm matches. Part of the rows lack a size; the others show once, few, many or a class for expanded clones.

size | J | D | V | CDR3 | DNA
- | TRBJ2-1 | - | TRBV6-5 | CASSYQSSGSSNEQFF | TGTGCCAGCAGTTACCAATCCAGCGGGTCCTCCAATGAGCAGTTCTTC
- | TRBJ1-1 | - | TRBV11-3 | CASSSDRRTEAFF | TGTGCCAGCAGCAGCGACAGACGCACTGAAGCTTTCTTT
- | TRBJ2-1 | TRBD2 | TRBV9 | CASSVDLLAAYNEQFF | TGTGCCAGCAGCGTAGACCTACTAGCGGCCTACAATGAGCAGTTCTTC
- | TRBJ2-1 | TRBD2 | TRBV9 | CASSVEGAGGDHEQFF | TGTGCCAGCAGCGTAGAGGGGGCGGGAGGGGACCATGAGCAGTTCTTC
once | TRBJ1-6 | - | TRBV7-8 | CASSLVSGANSPLHF | TGTGCCAGCAGCTTAGTATCAGGGGCTAATTCACCCCTCCACTTT
- | TRBJ1-6 | - | TRBV6-5 | CASSYKGDDSPLHF | TGTGCCAGCAGTTATAAGGGGGATGATTCACCCCTCCACTTT
few | TRBJ1-2 | - | TRBV5-6 | CASSLWRTQEGYTF | TGTGCCAGCAGCTTGTGGAGGACCCAGGAGGGCTACACCTTC
- | TRBJ2-2 | TRBD1 | TRBV27 | CASSHGTGGVGELFF | TGTGCCAGCAGTCACGGGACAGGGGGAGTCGGGGAGCTGTTTTTT
- | TRBJ2-3 | TRBD2 | TRBV6-5 | CASTLGGNLDTQYF | TGTGCCAGCACCTTGGGGGGGAATCTGGATACGCAGTATTTT
few | TRBJ1-6 | - | TRBV18 | CASSLNRDSPLHF | TGTGCCAGCTCACTTAACAGGGATTCACCCCTCCACTTT
- | TRBJ1-6 | - | TRBV28 | CASSLTAGMNNSPLHF | TGTGCCAGCAGTTTGACGGCAGGGATGAATAATTCACCCCTCCACTTT
- | TRBJ2-1 | TRBD1 | TRBV7-2 | CASSSQGASYNEQFF | TGTGCCAGCAGCTCCCAGGGGGCGTCCTACAATGAGCAGTTCTTC
few | TRBJ1-2 | - | TRBV9 | CASSVVELWGYTF | TGTGCCAGCAGCGTAGTAGAGCTGTGGGGCTACACCTTC
- | TRBJ1-2 | - | TRBV5-6 | CASSLRAGGYTF | TGTGCCAGCAGCCTCAGGGCCGGCGGCTACACCTTC
- | TRBJ2-7 | - | TRBV21-1 | CASSPGGLTGGDF | TGTGCCAGCAGCCCAGGGGGGCTTACAGGCGGGGACTTC
- | TRBJ1-6 | - | TRBV14 | CASSQDRTDNSPLHF | TGTGCCAGCAGCCAAGATCGGACAGATAATTCACCCCTCCACTTT
- | TRBJ1-1 | TRBD1 | TRBV23-1 | CASMTGRAEAFF | TGCGCCAGCATGACAGGGCGGGCTGAAGCTTTCTTT
- | TRBJ2-2 | TRBD2 | TRBV19 | CASKWEAGAGGELFF | TGTGCCAGTAAATGGGAAGCGGGGGCGGGCGGGGAGCTGTTTTTT
once | TRBJ1-6 | - | TRBV19 | CASSIAGGLRSPLHF | TGTGCCAGTAGTATCGCGGGGGGGCTGAGGTCACCCCTCCACTTT
- | TRBJ2-3 | TRBD1 | TRBV28 | CASSYWGDRGGTDTQYF | TGTGCCAGCTCCTACTGGGGGGACAGGGGAGGCACAGATACGCAGTATTTT
- | TRBJ2-6 | - | TRBV7-7 | CASSPSSGANVLTF | TGTGCCAGCAGCCCCTCCTCTGGGGCCAACGTCCTGACTTTC
- | TRBJ1-5 | TRBD1 | TRBV5-6 | CASSKDRVHQPQHF | TGTGCCAGCAGCAAAGACAGGGTTCATCAGCCCCAGCATTTT
- | TRBJ2-3 | - | TRBV7-2 | CASNFLGPADTQYF | TGTGCCAGCAATTTTTTGGGGCCGGCAGATACGCAGTATTTT
- | TRBJ1-1 | TRBD1 | TRBV5-1 | CASSWDRGRDAFF | TGCGCCAGCAGCTGGGACAGGGGGCGCGACGCTTTCTTT
- | TRBJ2-7 | - | TRBV27 | CASSLSYGNEQYF | TGTGCCAGCAGTTTGAGTTACGGTAACGAGCAGTACTTC
- | TRBJ1-2 | - | TRBV6-4 | CASSDSLGGAYGYTF | TGTGCCAGCAGTGACTCACTTGGGGGGGCCTATGGCTACACCTTC
once | TRBJ1-4 | TRBD1 | TRBV7-8 | CASSPQLRGLGEKLFF | TGTGCCAGCAGCCCTCAGCTGAGGGGGCTGGGTGAAAAACTGTTTTTT
once | TRBJ2-7 | - | TRBV28 | CASNGRGYEQYF | TGTGCCAGCAATGGACGGGGGTACGAGCAGTACTTC
- | TRBJ1-3 | TRBD1 | TRBV9 | CASSEGQGLSGNTIYF | TGTGCCAGCAGCGAGGGACAGGGCCTCTCTGGAAACACCATATATTTT
- | TRBJ2-2 | - | TRBV6-5 | CASSAQGPNTGELFF | TGTGCCAGCAGCGCACAGGGACCGAACACCGGGGAGCTGTTTTTT
- | TRBJ2-1 | TRBD1 | TRBV9 | CAIPPKTGGGLGEQFF | TGTGCCATCCCCCCTAAGACAGGGGGGGGTCTTGGTGAGCAGTTCTTC
- | TRBJ1-3 | - | TRBV5-1 | CASSLDGNGNTIYF | TGCGCCAGCAGCTTGGACGGGAACGGAAACACCATATATTTT
- | TRBJ1-1 | TRBD1 | TRBV11-3 | CASSPRDRGQGNTEAFF | TGTGCCAGCAGCCCCCGGGACAGGGGGCAGGGGAACACTGAAGCTTTCTTT
- | TRBJ2-2 | TRBD2 | TRBV19 | CASRGGTRANTGELFF | TGTGCCAGTAGGGGTGGGACTAGAGCGAACACCGGGGAGCTGTTTTTT
many | TRBJ2-3 | TRBD1 | TRBV7-9 | CASSLGQTGSRTDTQYF | TGTGCCAGCAGCTTAGGCCAGACAGGGTCTCGCACAGATACGCAGTATTTT
- | TRBJ2-5 | TRBD1 | TRBV28 | CASSFSGTGKETQYF | TGTGCCAGCAGTTTTTCCGGGACAGGGAAAGAGACCCAGTACTTC
- | TRBJ1-5 | - | TRBV25-1 | CASSESSQGNQPQHF | TGTGCCAGCAGTGAATCTAGCCAGGGCAATCAGCCCCAGCATTTT
- | TRBJ1-1 | - | TRBV6-4 | CASSVGSQQGAFF | TGTGCCAGCAGTGTAGGGTCCCAACAGGGAGCTTTCTTT
- | TRBJ2-3 | - | TRBV13 | CASSLDEGPRTDTQYF | TGTGCCAGCAGCCTAGATGAGGGTCCGCGCACAGATACGCAGTATTTT
- | TRBJ1-6 | - | TRBV9 | CASRAVPGDNSPLHF | TGTGCCAGCAGAGCAGTACCGGGGGATAATTCACCCCTCCACTTT
- | TRBJ1-4 | - | TRBV27 | CASRGASREKLFF | TGTGCCAGCAGAGGGGCCTCGAGGGAAAAACTGTTTTTT
- | TRBJ2-3 | - | TRBV19 | CASNAELSTDTQYF | TGTGCCAGTAACGCGGAGTTGAGCACAGATACGCAGTATTTT
- | TRBJ2-2 | - | TRBV23-1 | CATKDSAFPREKYTGELFF | TGCGCCACCAAGGACAGCGCATTCCCAAGAGAAAAATACACCGGGGAGCTGTTTTTT
- | TRBJ1-4 | TRBD1 | TRBV4-1 | CASSQGISRGNEKLFF | TGCGCCAGCAGCCAAGGAATTTCCAGGGGGAATGAAAAACTGTTTTTT
once | TRBJ1-6 | - | TRBV11-2 | CASSLVWSPLHF | TGTGCCAGCAGCTTAGTGTGGAGCCCCCTCCACTTT
once | TRBJ2-1 | - | TRBV3-1/TRBV3-2 | CASSLKGVLYNEQFF | TGTGCCAGCAGCCTAAAGGGGGTCCTATACAATGAGCAGTTCTTC
- | TRBJ1-1 | - | TRBV5-5 | CASSLDGVLQAFF | TGTGCCAGCAGCTTGGACGGGGTTTTACAAGCTTTCTTT
- | TRBJ2-7 | - | TRBV5-6 | CASSSPTGNEQYF | TGTGCCAGCAGCTCGCCCACAGGGAACGAGCAGTACTTC
- | TRBJ2-5 | TRBD2 | TRBV3-1/TRBV3-2 | CASSLLAGNLYF | TGTGCCAGCAGCCTTCTAGCGGGAAACTTGTACTTC
- | TRBJ1-5 | - | TRBV24-1 | CATSDLSGQPQHF | TGTGCCACCAGTGATTTGTCAGGACAGCCCCAGCATTTT
- | TRBJ1-6 | - | TRBV24-1 | CATSDTGREGSPLHF | TGTGCCACCAGTGATACAGGGAGAGAGGGTTCACCCCTCCACTTT
- | TRBJ2-3 | - | TRBV5-1 | CASSLLTSTDTQYF | TGCGCCAGCAGCTTGCTTACTAGCACAGATACGCAGTATTTT
once | TRBJ2-7 | TRBD1 | TRBV19 | CASSQKQGAHEQYF | TGTGCCAGTAGCCAAAAACAGGGGGCGCACGAGCAGTACTTC
few | TRBJ2-3 | - | TRBV9 | CASSVGGSGDTQYF | TGTGCCAGCAGCGTAGGCGGATCCGGGGATACGCAGTATTTT
- | TRBJ1-2 | - | TRBV25-1 | CASSEWGTGASCTF | -
- | TRBJ2-4 | TRBD2 | TRBV14 | CASSPRLAGGLKDIQYF | TGTGCCAGCAGCCCACGACTAGCGGGGGGGCTCAAGGACATTCAGTACTTC
- | TRBJ1-2 | TRBD1 | TRBV13 | CASRDREWGYTF | TGTGCCAGCAGGGACAGGGAGTGGGGCTACACCTTC
once | TRBJ1-4 | TRBD1 | TRBV9 | CASSALTGVNEKLFF | TGTGCCAGCAGCGCTTTAACAGGGGTTAACGAAAAACTGTTTTTT
- | TRBJ1-3 | TRBD1 | TRBV6-6 | CASSSGGGQGNTIYF | TGTGCCAGCAGTTCCGGGGGGGGACAGGGAAACACCATATATTTT